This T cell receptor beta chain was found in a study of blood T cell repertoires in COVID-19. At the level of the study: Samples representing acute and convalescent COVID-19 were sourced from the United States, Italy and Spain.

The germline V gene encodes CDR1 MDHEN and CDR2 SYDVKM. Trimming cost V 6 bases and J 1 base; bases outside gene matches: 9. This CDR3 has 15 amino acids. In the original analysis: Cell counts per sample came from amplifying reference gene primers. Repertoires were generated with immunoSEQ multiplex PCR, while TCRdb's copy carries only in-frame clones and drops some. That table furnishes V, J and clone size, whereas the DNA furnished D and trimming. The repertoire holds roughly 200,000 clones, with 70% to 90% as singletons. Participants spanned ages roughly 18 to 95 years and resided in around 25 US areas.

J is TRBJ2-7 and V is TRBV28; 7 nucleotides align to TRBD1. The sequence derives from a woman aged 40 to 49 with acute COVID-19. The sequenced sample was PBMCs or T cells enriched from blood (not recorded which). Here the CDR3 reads CASRSNRGRSYEQYF. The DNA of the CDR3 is TGTGCCAGCAGATCCAACAGGGGACGGTCCTACGAGCAGTACTTC.